This T cell receptor (beta chain) emerged from a study of blood T cell repertoires in COVID-19. The data were produced by immunoSEQ multiplex PCR, yet TCRdb's version contains in-frame clones alone and is incomplete. Of about 350,000 clones in the sample, approximately 88% are singletons; the top ten hold approximately 9.9%. Recruited during active infection, patients (from Seattle) were subsequently followed longitudinally. The ends were cut back, 0 bases at V and 5 bases at J, with 14 bases in the middle. Looked up from germline, CDR1 is SGHTA and CDR2 is FQGTGA. This CDR3 contains 15 residues. The sample comprised peripheral blood. V usage is TRBV7-3 and J usage is TRBJ2-7; D possibly corresponds to TRBD1 (6 bases). The clonotype was recovered from a man in his thirties or forties with COVID-19, enrolled during active disease. The chain's CDR3 is CASSLTTGRQDEQYF. CDR3 DNA: TGTGCCAGCAGCTTAACCACGGGTAGACAGGACGAGCAGTACTTC.